This T cell receptor beta chain was obtained from a study of cytomegalovirus exposure and HLA in healthy donors. Despite likely unrecorded immune exposures, the donors were nominally healthy at the time of sampling. A word on this clone: Antigen unknown.

There are 14 residues in the CDR3. In germline, CDR1 is SGHRS, CDR2 YFSETQ. The junction had 3 bases not matched to a gene; V was cut back by 2 bases and J by 4 bases. PCR employed 60 Vbeta and 13 Jbeta primers. Assay used: immunoSEQ multiplex PCR; TCRdb lists only in-frame clones, some missing. The data contain more than 150,000 clones, around 84% of them singletons. Study-wide results and limits: In a later analysis, compared with equally common non-associated chains, HLA-associated beta chains were more expanded. The authors assumed roughly uniform sequencing depth across donors for presence/absence analyses.

Sequences were obtained from PBMCs. The receptor comes from a woman aged 18-35 years in good health and CMV-seronegative. This chain joins TRBV5-1 and TRBJ2-7; 10 bases agree with TRBD1. The CDR3 spells CASSFGQGGYEQYF. The CDR3 nucleotides read TGCGCCAGCAGCTTTGGACAGGGGGGTTACGAGCAGTACTTC.